This TCR beta chain was sequenced in a study of T cells in Graves' hyperthyroidism and ophthalmopathy. Study overall: Peripheral blood was drawn at first diagnosis, prior to all treatment.

Study-level findings and limits: Most thyroid clonotypes with frequency above 0.001 were detected in blood. A 13 V-J signature model discriminated ophthalmopathy versus stable hyperthyroidism.

Amplification yielded TCR beta CDR3 regions, with RNA transcripts as the source. Primed by the HTBI set, a first-round RT-PCR was run on the TCR CDR3. TCRdb analysed the multiplex PCR reads with MiXCR anew, one entry per CDR3 protein. The sample lists 400,000 to 500,000 distinct CDR3 sequences, approximately 14% occurring once. Remarks on this clonotype: Antigen specificity is unknown. One end of the junction is discordant with germline, which a read error may explain.

For ophthalmopathy patients, the Clinical Activity Score was at least 3 and the NOSPECS grade at least 4; duration was under 3 months. This TCR came from a man aged 18 to 30 with Graves' ophthalmopathy. Sequencing was carried out using blood.

CDR3: CASSQGPARNEQFF. CDR3 bases: TGCGCCAGCAGCCAAGGACCCGCCCGCAATGAGCAATTCTTC. The chain uses TRBV11-2 and TRBJ2-1; D ambiguous. Germline V gene sequence: CDR1 SGHAT, CDR2 FQNNGV. The CDR3 consists of 14 residues.